The clone carrying this TCR beta chain ranks as medium-sized. Its target is not known. This sample was included in a study of vaccination effects on CD4 cells after COVID-19. Pools of viral peptides were used by the ViraFEST assay to expand antigen-specific CD4+ T cells ahead of sequencing. After less than 11 days in culture, the CD4+ T cells were isolated. Vaccine administered to participants consisted of two doses of either BNT162b2 or mRNA-1273. Profiled with immunoSEQ multiplex PCR; TCRdb holds only in-frame clones, not every one. The data hold approximately 30,000 clones, with around four fifths observed a single time. General study points: The study got few convalescent patients and did not collect any early post-infection timepoints.

Trimming removed 5 bases from V and 10 bases from J; junction bases left unmatched: 8. Germline V gene sequence: CDR1 SEHNR, CDR2 FQNEAQ (reference sequence). CDR3 length equals 13 residues. Material: CD4+ T cells from PBMCs cultured with HCoV-NL63 spike peptides, obtained after COVID-19 vaccination. The clonotype comes from a human donor who received a COVID-19 vaccine. Some clones in this sample may be carry-over from other donors' samples. This chain uses TRBV7-9 with TRBJ1-1, with 9 nucleotides matching TRBD1. The CDR3: CASSPLQGAGAFF. CDR3 bases: TGTGCCAGCAGCCCCTTACAGGGGGCTGGAGCTTTCTTT.